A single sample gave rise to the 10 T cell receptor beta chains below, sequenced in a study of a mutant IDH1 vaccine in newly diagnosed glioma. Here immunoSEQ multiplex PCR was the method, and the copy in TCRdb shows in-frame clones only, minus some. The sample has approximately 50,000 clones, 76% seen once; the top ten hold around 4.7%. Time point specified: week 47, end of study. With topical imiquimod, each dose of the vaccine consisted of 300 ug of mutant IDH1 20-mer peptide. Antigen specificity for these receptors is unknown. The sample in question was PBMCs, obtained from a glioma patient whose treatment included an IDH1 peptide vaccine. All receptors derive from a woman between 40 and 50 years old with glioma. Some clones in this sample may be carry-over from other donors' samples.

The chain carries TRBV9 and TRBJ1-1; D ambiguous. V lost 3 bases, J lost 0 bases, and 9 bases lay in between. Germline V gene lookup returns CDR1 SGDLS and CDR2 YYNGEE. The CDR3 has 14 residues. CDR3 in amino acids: CASSGFPMNTEAFF. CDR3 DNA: TGTGCCAGCAGCGGGTTTCCGATGAACACTGAAGCTTTCTTT.

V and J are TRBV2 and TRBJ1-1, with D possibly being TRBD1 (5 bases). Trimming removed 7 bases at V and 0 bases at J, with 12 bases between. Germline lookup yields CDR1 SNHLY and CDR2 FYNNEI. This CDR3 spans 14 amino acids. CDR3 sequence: CASIETAMNTEAFF. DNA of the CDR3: TGTGCCAGCATAGAGACAGCGATGAACACTGAAGCTTTCTTT.

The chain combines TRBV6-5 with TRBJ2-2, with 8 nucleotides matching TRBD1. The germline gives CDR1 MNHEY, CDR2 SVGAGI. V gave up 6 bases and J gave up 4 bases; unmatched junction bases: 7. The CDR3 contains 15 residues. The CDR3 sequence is CASRKTGDFTGELFF. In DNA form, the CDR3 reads TGTGCCAGCAGGAAGACAGGGGATTTCACCGGGGAGCTGTTTTTT.

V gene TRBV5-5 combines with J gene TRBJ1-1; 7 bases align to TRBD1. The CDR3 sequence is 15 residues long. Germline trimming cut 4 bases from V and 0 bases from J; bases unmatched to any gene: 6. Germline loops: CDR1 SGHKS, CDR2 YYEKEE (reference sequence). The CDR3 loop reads CASSVYRGLNTEAFF. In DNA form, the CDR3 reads TGTGCCAGCAGCGTATACAGGGGATTGAACACTGAAGCTTTCTTT.

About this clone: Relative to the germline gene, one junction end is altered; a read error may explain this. As DNA, the CDR3 is TGTGCCAGCAGCCGGGGGATAACCGCGGGGAACACAGATACGCGGTATTTT. Protein: CASSRGITAGNTDTRYF. The V gene is TRBV5-4, the J gene TRBJ2-3, with D possibly being TRBD2 (6 bases). This CDR3 is 17 amino acids long. Germline V lookup: CDR1 SGHNT, CDR2 YYREEE (reference sequence).

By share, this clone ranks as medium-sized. The CDR3 sequence: CASSQEGQGVADTQYF. In nucleotides, the CDR3 is TGTGCCAGCAGCCAAGAAGGACAGGGAGTGGCAGATACGCAGTATTTT. The chain carries TRBV14 and TRBJ2-3; 8 bases agree with TRBD1. The ends lost 0 bases at V and 4 bases at J; junction bases unmatched: 6. Germline assignment: CDR1 SGHDN and CDR2 FVKESK. This CDR3 is 16 amino acids long.

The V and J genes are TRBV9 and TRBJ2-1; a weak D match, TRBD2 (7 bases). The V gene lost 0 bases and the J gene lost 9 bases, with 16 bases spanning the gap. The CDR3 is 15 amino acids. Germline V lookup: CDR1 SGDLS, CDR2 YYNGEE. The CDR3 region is CASSVDAGAHREQFF. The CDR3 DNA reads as TGTGCCAGCAGCGTAGATGCGGGGGCGCATCGTGAGCAGTTCTTC.

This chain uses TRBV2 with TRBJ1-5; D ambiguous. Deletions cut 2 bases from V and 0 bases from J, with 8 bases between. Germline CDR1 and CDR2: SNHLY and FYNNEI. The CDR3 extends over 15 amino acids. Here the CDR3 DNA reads TGTGCCAGCAGTGAAAGTTATTATAGCAATCAGCCCCAGCATTTT. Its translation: CASSESYYSNQPQHF.

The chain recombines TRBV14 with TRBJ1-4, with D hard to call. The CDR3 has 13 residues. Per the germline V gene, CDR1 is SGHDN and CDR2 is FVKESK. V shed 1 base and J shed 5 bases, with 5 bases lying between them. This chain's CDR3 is CASSQAYNEKLFF. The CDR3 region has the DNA TGTGCCAGCAGCCAAGCTTACAATGAAAAACTGTTTTTT. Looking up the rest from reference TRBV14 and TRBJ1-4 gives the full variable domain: EAGVTQFPSHSVIEKGQTVTLRCDPISGHDNLYWYRRVMGKEIKFLLHFVKESKQDESGMPNNRFLAERTGGTYSTLKVQPAELEDSGVYFCASSQAYNEKLFFGSGTQLSVL.

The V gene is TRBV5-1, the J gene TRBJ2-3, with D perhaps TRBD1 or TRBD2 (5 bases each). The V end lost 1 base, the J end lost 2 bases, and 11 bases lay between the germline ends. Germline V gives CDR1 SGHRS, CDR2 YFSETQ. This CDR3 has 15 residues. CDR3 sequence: CASSLRGVNTDTQYF. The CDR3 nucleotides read TGCGCCAGCAGCTTGCGAGGGGTCAACACAGATACGCAGTATTTT.